This T cell receptor beta chain appears in the sequencing data of a study of T cell responses to AZD1222 COVID-19 vaccine (dated by TCRdb to about 2021). Background for the entire study: TCR sequencing was performed for about 250 trial participants, of whom about 200 were given two doses of AZD1222 and around 25 were given two doses of MenACWY control vaccine. Trial participants were enrolled by age into subgroups of 18-55, 56-69 and 70-plus years, and roughly 150, 30 and 60 TCR-sequenced participants, respectively, were included in these subgroups. Overall results and qualifications from the work: Conclusions about previously exposed vaccinees were limited because only a handful of AZD1222 recipients were SARS-CoV-2 seropositive at baseline. The vaccine-associated CD4 TCRs covered the entire spike protein, and the dominant responses fell in regions 160-218 and 743-854. Participants were mostly white British and included more females than males, and it was suggested by the authors that clonal diversity may have been underestimated. The 56-69-year group was small, and its depth increase did not reach significance, likely because of low power. Because no day 14 peak-response samples were available, repertoires were characterized only after the peak T cell response. Nearly half of unique spike-specific TCRs reportedly recognized epitopes outside regions mutated in the B.1.351 and B.1.1.7 variants. A significant rise in spike-specific TCR breadth and depth was observed after two AZD1222 doses relative to day 0 and relative to MenACWY recipients.

The CDR3 regions of human TCRbeta chains were analyzed by immunosequencing. As for how the authors treated the data: Repertoire TCRs were checked for matches against a reference library of SARS-CoV-2-specific TCRs that had been generated using the MIRA antigen-specificity platform. Breadth was defined as the fraction of unique TCRs that were SARS-CoV-2-associated. Depth was defined as the fraction of total T cells that were SARS-CoV-2-associated. Each spike-specific TCR was assigned to its reactive spike region and to a CD4 or CD8 class using the MIRA data. Log10-transformed breadth and depth values were compared by one-way ANOVA with Sidak's multiple comparisons tests. In its TCRdb copy, this immuneACCESS table keeps in-frame sequences only and misses some clones. Where compared with another copy, unresolved V genes explain less than half of these, and the others have no known cause. Clone size and the V and J calls come from that table; the DNA yielded D and trimming. The sample contains 40,000 to 45,000 clones, around three quarters of them found a single time. The top ten hold roughly a fifth of the sample.

A remark on this clone: Its antigen target is currently unknown. Per-nucleotide qualities are absent, and no much larger clonotype sits a single base away.

Sequences SGHKS (CDR1) and YYEKEE (CDR2) are obtained from the germline V gene (reference sequence). Measured from the cysteine to the phenylalanine, the CDR3 is 15 residues long. The retained sequence is limited to the CDR3, 45 bases, with the frame set at the first base. V is pruned by 4 bases and J by 7 bases, leaving 14 bases of the junction without a gene match. Per the publication, the time point label means: about 28 days (+/-7) after the second vaccine dose. What this sample's treatment or condition label stands for: meningococcal conjugate vaccine given as trial control. The vaccinee samples were drawn from two UK trials, COV001 and COV002, one of which was a single-blind randomized controlled phase 2/3 trial testing AZD1222 (ChAdOx1 nCoV-19) in healthy adults. Trial participant PBMC samples were collected at day 0 and day 28 after the second dose for TCRbeta chain sequencing.

Rearrangement joined TRBV5-5 to TRBJ2-7; 7 bases in the middle match TRBD1. Source: peripheral blood, taken 28 days after the second dose of the MenACWY control vaccine. This clonotype was sampled from an adult who received the MenACWY meningococcal vaccine as a control. This receptor has the CDR3 CASSPPPGGVGEQYF. The DNA is TGTGCCAGCAGCCCTCCCCCAGGGGGAGTAGGGGAGCAGTACTTC.